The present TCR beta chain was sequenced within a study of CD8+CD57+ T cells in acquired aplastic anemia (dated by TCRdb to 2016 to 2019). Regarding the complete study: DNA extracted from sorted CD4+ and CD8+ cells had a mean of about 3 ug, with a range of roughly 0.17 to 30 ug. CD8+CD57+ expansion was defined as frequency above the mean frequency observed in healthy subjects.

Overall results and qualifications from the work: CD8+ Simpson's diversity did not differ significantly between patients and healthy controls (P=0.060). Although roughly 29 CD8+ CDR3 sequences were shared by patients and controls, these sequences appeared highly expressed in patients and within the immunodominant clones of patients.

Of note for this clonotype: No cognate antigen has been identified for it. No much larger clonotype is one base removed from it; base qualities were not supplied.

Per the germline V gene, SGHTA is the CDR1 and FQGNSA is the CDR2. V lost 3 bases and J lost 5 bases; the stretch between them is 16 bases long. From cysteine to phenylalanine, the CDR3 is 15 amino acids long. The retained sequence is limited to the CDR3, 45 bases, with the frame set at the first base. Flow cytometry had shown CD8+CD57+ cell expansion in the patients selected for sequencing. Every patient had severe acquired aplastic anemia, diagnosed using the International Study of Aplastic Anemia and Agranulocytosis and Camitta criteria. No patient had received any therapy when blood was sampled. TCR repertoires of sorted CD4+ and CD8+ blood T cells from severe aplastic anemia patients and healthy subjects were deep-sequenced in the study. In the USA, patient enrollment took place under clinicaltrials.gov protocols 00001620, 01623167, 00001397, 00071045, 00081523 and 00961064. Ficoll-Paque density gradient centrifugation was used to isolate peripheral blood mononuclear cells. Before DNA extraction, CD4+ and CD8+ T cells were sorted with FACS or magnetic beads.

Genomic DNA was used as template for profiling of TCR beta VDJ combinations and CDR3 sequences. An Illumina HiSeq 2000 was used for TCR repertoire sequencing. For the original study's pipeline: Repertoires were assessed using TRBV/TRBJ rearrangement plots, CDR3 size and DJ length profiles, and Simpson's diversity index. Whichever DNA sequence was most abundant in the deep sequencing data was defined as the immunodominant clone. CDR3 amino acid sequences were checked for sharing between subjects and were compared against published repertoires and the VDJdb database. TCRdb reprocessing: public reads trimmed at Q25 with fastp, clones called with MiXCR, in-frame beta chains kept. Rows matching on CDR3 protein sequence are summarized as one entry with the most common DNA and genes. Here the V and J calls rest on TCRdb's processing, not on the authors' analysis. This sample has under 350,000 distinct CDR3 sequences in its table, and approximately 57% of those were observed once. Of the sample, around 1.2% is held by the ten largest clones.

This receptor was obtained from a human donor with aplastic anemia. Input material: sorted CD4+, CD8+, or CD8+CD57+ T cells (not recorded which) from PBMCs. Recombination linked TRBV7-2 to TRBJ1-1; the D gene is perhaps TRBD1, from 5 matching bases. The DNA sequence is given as TGTACCAGCAGCTTGAAATCGGGGGTTAGGACTGAAGCTTTCTTT. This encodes CTSSLKSGVRTEAFF.